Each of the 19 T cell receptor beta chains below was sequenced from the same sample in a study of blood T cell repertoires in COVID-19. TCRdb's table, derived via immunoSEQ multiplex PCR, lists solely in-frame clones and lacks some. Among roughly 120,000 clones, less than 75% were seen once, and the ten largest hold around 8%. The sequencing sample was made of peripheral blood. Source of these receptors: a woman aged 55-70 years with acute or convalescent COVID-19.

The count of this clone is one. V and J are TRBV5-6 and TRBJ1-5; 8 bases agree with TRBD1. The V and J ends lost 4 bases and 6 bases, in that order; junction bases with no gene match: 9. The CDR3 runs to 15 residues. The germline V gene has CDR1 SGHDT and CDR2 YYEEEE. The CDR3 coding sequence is TGTGCCAGCAGCCCGGGACAGGACCGAGTTCAGCCCCAGCATTTT. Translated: CASSPGQDRVQPQHF.

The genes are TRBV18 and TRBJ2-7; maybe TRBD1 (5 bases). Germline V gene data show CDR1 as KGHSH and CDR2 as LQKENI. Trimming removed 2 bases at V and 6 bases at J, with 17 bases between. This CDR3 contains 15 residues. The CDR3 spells CASSPGAGQEGEQYF. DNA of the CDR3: TGTGCCAGCTCACCAGGGGCAGGGCAAGAAGGCGAGCAGTACTTC. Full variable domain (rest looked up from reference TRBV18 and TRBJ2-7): NAGVMQNPRHLVRRRGQEARLRCSPMKGHSHVYWYRQLPEEGLKFMVYLQKENIIDESGMPKERFSAEFPKEGPSILRIQQVVRGDSAAYFCASSPGAGQEGEQYFGPGTRLTVT.

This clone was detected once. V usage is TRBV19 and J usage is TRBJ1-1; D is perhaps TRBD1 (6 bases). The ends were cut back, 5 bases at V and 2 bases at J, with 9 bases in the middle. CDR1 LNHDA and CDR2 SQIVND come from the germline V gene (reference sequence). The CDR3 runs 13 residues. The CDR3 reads CASSYRENTEAFF. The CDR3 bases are TGTGCCAGTAGTTACAGGGAAAACACTGAAGCTTTCTTT.

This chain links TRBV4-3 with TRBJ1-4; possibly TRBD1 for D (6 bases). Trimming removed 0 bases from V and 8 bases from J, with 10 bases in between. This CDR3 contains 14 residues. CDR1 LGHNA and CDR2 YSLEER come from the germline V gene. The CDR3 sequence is CASSQESGAEKLFF. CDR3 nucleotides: TGCGCCAGCAGCCAAGAATCAGGGGCGGAAAAACTGTTTTTT.

CDR3 sequence reads: CASSPGTLGEQYF. In DNA form, the CDR3 reads TGTGCCAGCTCACCCGGGACTCTGGGAGAGCAGTACTTC. This sequence joins TRBV18 and TRBJ2-7, with D tentatively TRBD2 (6 bases). The V end was cut by 3 bases, the J end by 7 bases, with 13 bases between. The CDR3 is 13 amino acids. Germline CDR1 and CDR2: KGHSH and LQKENI.

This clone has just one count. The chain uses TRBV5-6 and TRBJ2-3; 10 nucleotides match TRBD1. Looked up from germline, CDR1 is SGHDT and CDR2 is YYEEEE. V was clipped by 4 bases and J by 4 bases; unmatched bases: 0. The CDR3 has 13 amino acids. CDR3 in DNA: TGTGCCAGCAGCGGACAGGGGGCAGATACGCAGTATTTT. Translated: CASSGQGADTQYF.

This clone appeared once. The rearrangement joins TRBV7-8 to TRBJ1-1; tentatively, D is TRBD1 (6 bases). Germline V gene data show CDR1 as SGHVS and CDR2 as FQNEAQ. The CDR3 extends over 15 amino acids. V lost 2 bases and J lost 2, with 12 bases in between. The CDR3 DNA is TGTGCCAGCAGCTTAAGGCCAGGGGCTAACACTGAAGCTTTCTTT. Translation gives CASSLRPGANTEAFF.

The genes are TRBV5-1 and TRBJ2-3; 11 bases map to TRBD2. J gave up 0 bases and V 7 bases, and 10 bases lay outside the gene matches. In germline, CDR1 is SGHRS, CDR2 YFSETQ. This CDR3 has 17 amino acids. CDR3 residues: CASGSVTSGVSTDTQYF. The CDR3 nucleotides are TGCGCCAGCGGTAGCGTGACTAGCGGGGTTAGCACAGATACGCAGTATTTT. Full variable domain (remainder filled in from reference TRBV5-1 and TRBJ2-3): KAGVTQTPRYLIKTRGQQVTLSCSPISGHRSVSWYQQTPGQGLQFLFEYFSETQRNKGNFPGRFSGRQFSNSRSEMNVSTLELGDSALYLCASGSVTSGVSTDTQYFGPGTRLTVL.

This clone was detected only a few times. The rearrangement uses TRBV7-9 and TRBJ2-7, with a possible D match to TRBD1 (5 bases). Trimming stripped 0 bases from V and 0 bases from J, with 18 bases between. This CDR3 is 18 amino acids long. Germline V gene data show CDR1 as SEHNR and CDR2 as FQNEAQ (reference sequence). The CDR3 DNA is TGTGCCAGCAGCTTAGCGCCCTTTGGGGCAGGCAGCTCCTACGAGCAGTACTTC. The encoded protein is CASSLAPFGAGSSYEQYF.

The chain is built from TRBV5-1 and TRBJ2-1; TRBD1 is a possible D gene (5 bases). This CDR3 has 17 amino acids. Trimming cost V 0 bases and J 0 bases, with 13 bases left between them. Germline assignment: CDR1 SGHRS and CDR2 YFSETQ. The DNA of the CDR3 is TGCGCCAGCAGCTTGGAGGCAGGGCTGAGCTCCTACAATGAGCAGTTCTTC. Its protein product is CASSLEAGLSSYNEQFF.

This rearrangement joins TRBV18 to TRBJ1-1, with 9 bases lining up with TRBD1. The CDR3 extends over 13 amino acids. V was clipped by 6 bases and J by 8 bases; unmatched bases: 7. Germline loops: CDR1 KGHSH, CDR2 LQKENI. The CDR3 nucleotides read TGTGCCAGCTCTCCGGACAGGGGTCTCGAAGCTTTCTTT. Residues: CASSPDRGLEAFF. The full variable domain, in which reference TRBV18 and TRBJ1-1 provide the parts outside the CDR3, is NAGVMQNPRHLVRRRGQEARLRCSPMKGHSHVYWYRQLPEEGLKFMVYLQKENIIDESGMPKERFSAEFPKEGPSILRIQQVVRGDSAAYFCASSPDRGLEAFFGQGTRLTVV.

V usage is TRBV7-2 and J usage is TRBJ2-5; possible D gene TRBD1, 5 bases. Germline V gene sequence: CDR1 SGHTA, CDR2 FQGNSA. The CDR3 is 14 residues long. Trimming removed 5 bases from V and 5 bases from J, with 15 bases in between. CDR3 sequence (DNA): TGTGCCAGCAGCCCCCGGTCAGGGATGGAGACCCAGTACTTC. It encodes CASSPRSGMETQYF.

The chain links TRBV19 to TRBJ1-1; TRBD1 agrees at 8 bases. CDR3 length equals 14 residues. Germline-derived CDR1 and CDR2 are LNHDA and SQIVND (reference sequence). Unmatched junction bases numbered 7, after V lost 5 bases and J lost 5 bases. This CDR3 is CASSVTGVLTEAFF. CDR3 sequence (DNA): TGTGCCAGTAGTGTGACAGGGGTCTTGACTGAAGCTTTCTTT. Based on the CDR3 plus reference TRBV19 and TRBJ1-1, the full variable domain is DGGITQSPKYLFRKEGQNVTLSCEQNLNHDAMYWYRQDPGQGLRLIYYSQIVNDFQKGDIAEGYSVSREKKESFPLTVTSAQKNPTAFYLCASSVTGVLTEAFFGQGTRLTVV.

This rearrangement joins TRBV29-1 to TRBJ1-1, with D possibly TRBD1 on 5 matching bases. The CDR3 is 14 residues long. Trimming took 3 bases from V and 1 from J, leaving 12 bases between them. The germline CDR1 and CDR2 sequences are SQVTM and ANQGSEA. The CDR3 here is CSVDGGLTNTEAFF. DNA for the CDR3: TGCAGCGTTGATGGGGGACTTACGAACACTGAAGCTTTCTTT.

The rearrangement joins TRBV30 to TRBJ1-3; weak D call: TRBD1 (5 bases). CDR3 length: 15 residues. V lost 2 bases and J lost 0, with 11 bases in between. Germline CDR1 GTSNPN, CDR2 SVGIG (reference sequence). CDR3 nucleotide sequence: TGTGCCTGGAGTCTATCGACAGCCTCTGGAAACACCATATATTTT. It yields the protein CAWSLSTASGNTIYF. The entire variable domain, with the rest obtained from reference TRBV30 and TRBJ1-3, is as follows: SQTIHQWPATLVQPVGSPLSLECTVEGTSNPNLYWYRQAAGRGLQLLFYSVGIGQISSEVPQNLSASRPQDRQFILSSKKLLLSDSGFYLCAWSLSTASGNTIYFGEGSWLTVV.

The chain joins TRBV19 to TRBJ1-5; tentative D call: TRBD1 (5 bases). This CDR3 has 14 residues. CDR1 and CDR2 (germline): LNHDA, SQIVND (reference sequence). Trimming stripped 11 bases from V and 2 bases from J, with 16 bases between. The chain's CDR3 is CASSGGTGNQPQHF. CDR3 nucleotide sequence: TGTGCCTCCAGTGGGGGGACGGGCAATCAGCCCCAGCATTTT.

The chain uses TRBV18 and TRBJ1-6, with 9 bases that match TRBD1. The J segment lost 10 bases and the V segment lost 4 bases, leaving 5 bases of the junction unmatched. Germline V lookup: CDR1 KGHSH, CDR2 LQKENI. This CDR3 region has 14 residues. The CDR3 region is CASSLGQGKSPLHF. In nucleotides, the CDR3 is TGTGCCAGCTCACTGGGACAGGGTAAATCACCCCTCCACTTT.

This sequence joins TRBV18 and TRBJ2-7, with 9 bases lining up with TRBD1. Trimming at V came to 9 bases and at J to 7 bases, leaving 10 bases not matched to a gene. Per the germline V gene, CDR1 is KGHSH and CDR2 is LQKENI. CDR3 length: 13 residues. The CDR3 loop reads CASTGTGRREQYF. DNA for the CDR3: TGTGCCAGTACCGGGACAGGGCGACGGGAGCAGTACTTC.

CDR3 nucleotide sequence: TGTGCCAGCAGCTCCAGCGGGAGTAATCAGCCCCAGCATTTT. Translated, it gives CASSSSGSNQPQHF. The V and J genes are TRBV7-9 and TRBJ1-5; D call uncertain. The germline V and J ends were trimmed by 4 bases and 4 bases, with 11 bases remaining between them. The CDR3 is 14 residues long. Germline loops: CDR1 SEHNR, CDR2 FQNEAQ (reference sequence).